This T cell receptor beta chain was identified during a study of shared clonotypes between healthy human individuals. Germline V gene lookup returns CDR1 GTSNPN and CDR2 SVGIG (reference sequence). The CDR3 is 12 residues long. Between the trimmed V and J ends, which lost 0 bases and 5 bases, there was a span of 7 bases. In regard to this clone: The antigen remains unidentified.

Data came from immunoSEQ multiplex PCR; TCRdb stores just in-frame clones and leaves some out. The sample has over a million clones, roughly 95% seen once. General study points: An anticipated effect of sequencing depth on clonotype sharing among donors was recognized.

Material for sequencing was naive CD4+ T cells sorted from blood. Stated subset: CD45RA+ positively selected. The TCR comes from a young man in good health. The chain carries TRBV30 and TRBJ1-2; D is uncertain. The CDR3 loop reads CAWSVQVYGYTF. For the CDR3, the DNA is TGTGCCTGGAGTGTACAAGTTTATGGCTACACCTTC.